These T cell receptor beta chains were read from a single sample in a study of blood T cell repertoires in COVID-19. The repertoire was sequenced with immunoSEQ multiplex PCR; TCRdb's copy has only in-frame clones and lacks some. This table holds a few hundred thousand clones, about nine tenths found once. The specimen sequenced was PBMCs or T cells enriched from blood (not recorded which). The receptors were sampled from a woman under 30 who had recovered from COVID-19. Both conserved end residues are part of each CDR3. A D gene is named only where the DNA matches it firmly. Size is omitted from some rows. Given values are once, few, many or a class for expanded clones.

clone_size d_call j_call v_call cdr3_nt cdr3_aa
. . TRBJ1-3 TRBV21-1 TGTGCCAGCAGCAAAGGACGGACAAACTCTGGAAACACCATATATTTT CASSKGRTNSGNTIYF
. . TRBJ1-6 TRBV29-1 TGCAGCGCCAGGGCCAGGGTGGGTTCACCCCTCCACTTT CSARARVGSPLHF
. . TRBJ1-2 TRBV20-1 TGCAGTGCCCCGGGGAGCTATGGCTACACCTTC CSAPGSYGYTF
. . TRBJ2-5 TRBV12-3/TRBV12-4 TGTGCCAGCGGCCAACTTGGCCGAGGTACCCAGTACTTC CASGQLGRGTQYF
. TRBD1 TRBJ2-7 TRBV19 TGTGCCAGTAGTGTAACAACAGGGGGTAGGTGGTTCGAGCAGTACTTC CASSVTTGGRWFEQYF
. . TRBJ2-7 TRBV25-1 TGTGCCAGCAGTGAAACGACAGTCTCCTACGAGCAGTACTTC CASSETTVSYEQYF
. TRBD2 TRBJ2-1 TRBV4-1 TGCGCCAGCAGCCGATTCAGGACTAGCGGGGGGGCCGATGAGCAGTTCTTC CASSRFRTSGGADEQFF
. . TRBJ1-1 TRBV5-1 TGCGCCAGCAGCTTGGGGACTCTGAACACTGAAGCTTTCTTT CASSLGTLNTEAFF
. TRBD1 TRBJ2-1 TRBV6-1 TGTGCCAGCAGTGAAGAGAGACAGGGTATCAATGAGCAGTTCTTC CASSEERQGINEQFF
. . TRBJ2-5 TRBV12-3/TRBV12-4 TGTGCCAGCAGTTTCTTACAAGAGACCCAGTACTTC CASSFLQETQYF
. . TRBJ2-7 TRBV14 TGTGCCAGCAGCCCCGACTACACCTTCCCCTACGAGCAGTACTTC CASSPDYTFPYEQYF
. . TRBJ2-5 TRBV27 TGTGCCAGCAGTTTTAACGGAGAGACCCAGTACTTC CASSFNGETQYF
few TRBD2 TRBJ2-3 TRBV7-2 TGTGCCAGCAGCTTATCGGCGGGAGGTGGCGGCGCAGATACGCAGTATTTT CASSLSAGGGGADTQYF
. . TRBJ2-2 TRBV5-8 TGTGCCAGCAGCTTGGGGCGGTCTAACACCGGGGAGCTGTTTTTT CASSLGRSNTGELFF
. TRBD1 TRBJ1-6 TRBV3-1/TRBV3-2 TGTGCCAGCAGCCAAACAGGGGGCTCTAATTCACCCCTCCACTTT CASSQTGGSNSPLHF
. . TRBJ1-2 TRBV19 TGTGCCAGTAGTATTACAGGGCCCCGAGCTAACTATGGCTACACCTTC CASSITGPRANYGYTF
once . TRBJ1-1 TRBV27 TGTGCCAGCAGTACTTCCCCACGACAGTTTGAAGCTTTCTTT CASSTSPRQFEAFF
once TRBD1 TRBJ2-5 TRBV7-2 TGTGCCAGCAGCCTCCACAGGGGTCAGGAGACCCAGTACTTC CASSLHRGQETQYF
. . TRBJ2-5 TRBV3-1/TRBV3-2 TGTGCCAGCAGCCAGACAGGCATAGAGACCCAGTACTTC CASSQTGIETQYF
. . TRBJ2-7 TRBV21-1 TGTGCCAGCAGCCCAACCAACCGGACAGGGTCCGAGCAGTACTTC CASSPTNRTGSEQYF
. . TRBJ2-3 TRBV25-1 TGTGCCAGCAGTGTTAGGGGAACAGATACGCAGTATTTT CASSVRGTDTQYF
once TRBD1 TRBJ1-1 TRBV7-2 TGTGCCAGCAGCTTCGGACAGGGGGGGTCAGCAGCTTTCTTT CASSFGQGGSAAFF
. . TRBJ1-3 TRBV6-5 TGTGCCAGCAGGCGCCAGGGGACGGCGAACACCATATATTTT CASRRQGTANTIYF
once . TRBJ1-1 TRBV15 TGTGCCACCAGCCCTGGGGGGATCAAGACTGAAGCTTTCTTT CATSPGGIKTEAFF